This T cell receptor (beta chain) was captured in a study of radiation and T cells in renal cell carcinoma. This table comes from immunoSEQ multiplex PCR, and its TCRdb copy is limited to in-frame clones, with some not included. Of approximately 110,000 clones in the sample, 82% were seen once. This CDR3 has 13 residues. Trimming took off 0 bases at V and 5 bases at J, with 7 bases between the two ends. Germline CDR1 and CDR2: KGHSH and LQKENI. This clone was picked up a small number of times. The sample's time point: baseline pretreatment blood. Treatment noted: 15 Gy SBRT to primary tumor, nephrectomy 4 weeks later.

The chain recombines TRBV18 with TRBJ1-1; D gene ambiguous. This specimen was blood, taken from a patient whose treatment included radiotherapy and nephrectomy. The clonotype was recovered from a woman aged 55 to 70 with renal cell carcinoma. The CDR3 here is CASSPPLLTEAFF. CDR3 in DNA: TGTGCCAGCTCACCACCCTTATTGACTGAAGCTTTCTTT.